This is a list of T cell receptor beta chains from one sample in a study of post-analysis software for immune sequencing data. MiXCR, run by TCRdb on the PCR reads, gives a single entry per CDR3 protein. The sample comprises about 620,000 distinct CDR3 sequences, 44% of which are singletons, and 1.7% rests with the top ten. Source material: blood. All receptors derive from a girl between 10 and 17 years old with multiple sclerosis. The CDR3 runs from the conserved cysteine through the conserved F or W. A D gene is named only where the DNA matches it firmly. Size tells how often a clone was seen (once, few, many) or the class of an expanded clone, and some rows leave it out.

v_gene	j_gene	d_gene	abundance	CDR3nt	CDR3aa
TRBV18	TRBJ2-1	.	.	TGTGCCAGCTCACCAAGGGGCCGCGGGCTAGCGTTCTTCCACAATGAGCAGTTCTTC	CASSPRGRGLAFFHNEQFF
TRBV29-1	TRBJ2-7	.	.	TGCAGCGTTTCCATCAGGACTGGCTCCTACGAGCAGTACTTC	CSVSIRTGSYEQYF
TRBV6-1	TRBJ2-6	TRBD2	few	TGTGCCAGCAGTGAAACCACGGGGGGGTTCACTGGGGCCAACGTCCTGACTTTC	CASSETTGGFTGANVLTF
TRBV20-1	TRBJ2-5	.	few	TGCAGTGCAAAACAAGAGACCCAGTACTTC	CSAKQETQYF
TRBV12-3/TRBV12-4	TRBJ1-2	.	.	TGTGCCAGCAGTTTAGCGCGCAGGGGAGGGAAGAGCTACACCTTC	CASSLARRGGKSYTF
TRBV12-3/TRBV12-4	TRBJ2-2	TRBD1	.	TGTGCCAGCGTCGACAGGGGGCAATATGGGGAGCTGTTTTTT	CASVDRGQYGELFF
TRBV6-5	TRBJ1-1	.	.	TGTGCCAGCAGGCACAGGGAGCCGAACACTGAAGCTTTCTTT	CASRHREPNTEAFF
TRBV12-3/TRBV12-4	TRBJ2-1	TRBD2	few	TGTGCCAGCAGTGCTGGATCTAGCGGGAGCTCCTACAATGAGCAGTTCTTC	CASSAGSSGSSYNEQFF
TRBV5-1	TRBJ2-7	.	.	TGCGCCAGCAGCTTAAGCCAGGGTGGATCCTACGAGCAGTACTTC	CASSLSQGGSYEQYF
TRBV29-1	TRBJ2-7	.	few	TGCAGCGTTGAGAGGTTAGAGCCCTACGAGCAGTACTTC	CSVERLEPYEQYF
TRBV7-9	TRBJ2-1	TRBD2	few	TGTGCCAGCAGCCCCAGGACTAGCGGGAGCAGGGATGAGCAGTTCTTC	CASSPRTSGSRDEQFF
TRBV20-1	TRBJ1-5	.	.	TGCAGTGCTCTGACAGTTAGCAATCAGCCCCAGCATTTT	CSALTVSNQPQHF
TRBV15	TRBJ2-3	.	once	TGTGCCACCAGCAGAGAAGGGCGATCAGATACGCAGTATTTT	CATSREGRSDTQYF
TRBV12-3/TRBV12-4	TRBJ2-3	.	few	TGTGCCAGTAGGGACGGACTTAGCACAGATACGCAGTATTTT	CASRDGLSTDTQYF
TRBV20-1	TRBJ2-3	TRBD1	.	TGCAGTGCTAGAGAAACAGGGGCAAGCACAGATACGCAGTATTTT	CSARETGASTDTQYF
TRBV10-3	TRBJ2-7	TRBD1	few	TGTGCCATCAGTGGGGGACAGGGGAGCTCCTACGAGCAGTACTTC	CAISGGQGSSYEQYF
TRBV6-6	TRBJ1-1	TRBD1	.	TGTGCCAGCAGCCGGGACAGCCAGAACACTGAAGCTTTCTTT	CASSRDSQNTEAFF
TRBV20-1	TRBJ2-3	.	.	TGCAGTGCTAGAGACGGTAGCGGAGGCGTACGCACAGATACGCAGTATTTT	CSARDGSGGVRTDTQYF
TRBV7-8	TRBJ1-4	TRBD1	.	TGTGCCAGCAGCTTCCTTACAGGGGCTGATGAAAAACTGTTTTTT	CASSFLTGADEKLFF
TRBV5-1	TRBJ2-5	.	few	TGCGCCAGCAGCTTACAGATAGCGGAGACCCAGTACTTC	CASSLQIAETQYF
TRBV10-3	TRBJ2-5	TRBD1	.	TGTGCCATCAGCCCCGGGACAGGGCAAGAGACCCAGTACTTC	CAISPGTGQETQYF
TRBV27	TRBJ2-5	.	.	TGTGCCAGCAGTCTCAGCGGGCAAGGGACCCAGTACTTC	CASSLSGQGTQYF
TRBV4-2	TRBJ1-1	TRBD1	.	TGTGCCAGCAGCCAAGGGACAGGGGTGAGGACTGAAGCTTTCTTT	CASSQGTGVRTEAFF
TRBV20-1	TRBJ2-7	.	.	TGCAGTGCTAGAGCAGGGGACGCCAGGGGAATCTACGAGCAGTACTTC	CSARAGDARGIYEQYF
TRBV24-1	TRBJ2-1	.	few	TGTGCCACCAGTGATCCCAATCAGGGTCGGGGTTACAATGAGCAGTTCTTC	CATSDPNQGRGYNEQFF
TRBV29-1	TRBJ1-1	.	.	TGCAGCGTTGACAGGAGCCAAAACCTGAGAGACACTGAAGCTTTCTTT	CSVDRSQNLRDTEAFF
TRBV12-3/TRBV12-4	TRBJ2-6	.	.	TGTGCCAGCAGCCGCAGGGTTATTCCGCCTGGGGCCAACGTCCTGACTTTC	CASSRRVIPPGANVLTF
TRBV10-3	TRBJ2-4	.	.	TGTGCCATCAGTGAGCCCAGTCGGAGCAAAAACATTCAGTACTTC	CAISEPSRSKNIQYF
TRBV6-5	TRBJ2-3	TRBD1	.	TGTGCCAGCAGTTATTTGGGGACAGGGTCTCCGGATACGCAGTATTTT	CASSYLGTGSPDTQYF
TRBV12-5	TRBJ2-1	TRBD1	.	TGTGCTAGTGGTTTGGACAGTTGGGACAGGGGTTTCGATGAGCAGTTCTTC	CASGLDSWDRGFDEQFF
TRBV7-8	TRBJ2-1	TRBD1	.	TGTGCCAGCAGCTCAAGAGGGCTTACGTTGAGGGGGCGCACGTATGAGCAGTTCTTC	CASSSRGLTLRGRTYEQFF
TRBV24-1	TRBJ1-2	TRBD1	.	TGTGCCACCAGTGATCCGGCGACAGGGTTCGGCTACACCTTC	CATSDPATGFGYTF
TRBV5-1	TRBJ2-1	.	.	TGCGCCAGCAGCTTGGTACTAGCCCATGAGCAGTTCTTC	CASSLVLAHEQFF
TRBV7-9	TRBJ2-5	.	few	TGTGCCAGCAGCTCTCCCTTCGGACAGAATCAAGAGACCCAGTACTTC	CASSSPFGQNQETQYF
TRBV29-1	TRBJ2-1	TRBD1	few	TGCAGCTCTTACAGGGGTGGCGAGCAGTTCTTC	CSSYRGGEQFF
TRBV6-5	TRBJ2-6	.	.	TGTGCCACCGACGGCGGGGCCAACGTCCTGACTTTC	CATDGGANVLTF
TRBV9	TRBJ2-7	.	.	TGTGCCAGCAGCGTAGAACAGGGTAAAGACGAGCAGTACTTC	CASSVEQGKDEQYF
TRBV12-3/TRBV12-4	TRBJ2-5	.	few	TGTGCCAGCAGTTTAAATGACGGGGTGAGGCAAGAGACCCAGTACTTC	CASSLNDGVRQETQYF
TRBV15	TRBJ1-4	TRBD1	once	TGTGCCACCAGCAGTTGGACAGGCCGGGCGGAGGAAAAACTGTTTTTT	CATSSWTGRAEEKLFF
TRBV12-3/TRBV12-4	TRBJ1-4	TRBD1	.	TGTGCCAGCACCAAGACAGGGAACCATGAAAAACTGTTTTTT	CASTKTGNHEKLFF